A selection of T cell receptor beta chains follows, all from one sample in a study of cytomegalovirus exposure and HLA in healthy donors. TCRdb keeps only in-frame clones here, not all; method: immunoSEQ multiplex PCR. The sample holds around 170,000 clones, 82% seen once. The specimen was PBMCs. These receptors were obtained from a woman between 18 and 30 years old in good health and CMV-seronegative. The conserved cysteine and the conserved F or W are not part of the CDR3 here. Clone size is stated in some rows and not others, as once, few, many or a class when expanded.

clone size,J gene,V gene,CDR3 protein
-,TRBJ2-1,TRBV13,ATSTTGQNYNEQF
-,TRBJ1-4,TRBV9,ASSITGGIAEKLF
-,TRBJ2-5,TRBV6-5,ASSPRSGGETQY
-,TRBJ2-7,TRBV19,ASSMGQGRGYEQY
-,TRBJ2-1,TRBV29-1,SVPLAGGRREQF
-,TRBJ1-5,TRBV30,AWSGTENQPQH
once,TRBJ2-3,TRBV7-9,ASSSTGSDTQY
few,TRBJ1-1,TRBV6-5,ASSLQGNTEAF
-,TRBJ1-4,TRBV20-1,SALLREKLF
-,TRBJ2-7,TRBV27,ASSLGLAGVLEQY
-,TRBJ1-3,TRBV6-1,ASSEAPGDTIY
-,TRBJ2-5,TRBV10-3,AISALDRAQETQY
-,TRBJ2-2,TRBV29-1,SVAPGSGTGELF
-,TRBJ2-2,TRBV5-6,ASSLEVAGGRHTGELF
-,TRBJ2-7,TRBV5-1,ASSLGGTASSYEQY
few,TRBJ2-7,TRBV11-2,ASSFRTGTYEQY
-,TRBJ2-2,TRBV27,ASSPQLGLPTGELF
-,TRBJ1-3,TRBV18,ASSSTGAYTIY
-,TRBJ2-7,TRBV15,ATSRSRAPGSEQY
-,TRBJ2-7,TRBV5-1,ASSLSTGRPYEQY
-,TRBJ2-7,TRBV28,ASSFSGGQY
-,TRBJ2-1,TRBV4-1,ASSQEGAGLF
-,TRBJ2-1,TRBV12-2,ASRFVATRNEQF
-,TRBJ2-1,TRBV6-5,ASSYSLALHPHEQF
-,TRBJ2-6,TRBV7-3,ASSSHSAASGANVLT
-,TRBJ2-2,TRBV5-1,ASSILAGDLTGELF
-,TRBJ2-3,TRBV15,AIKAGLAGDTQY
few,TRBJ2-6,TRBV6-1,ASSEVEFFYSGANVLT
once,TRBJ2-7,TRBV18,ASSPNSAYEQY
-,TRBJ2-2,TRBV5-5,ASSLVEGFTTGELF
-,TRBJ1-1,TRBV27,ASRQLLILQSTENTEAF
once,TRBJ1-1,TRBV6-5,ASSYRGQMNTEAF
-,TRBJ2-2,TRBV30,AWSVPTSGPNTGELF
-,TRBJ2-7,TRBV14,ASSHLDFYEQY
-,TRBJ2-2,TRBV13,ASSLLSVGYRDTGELF
-,TRBJ1-1,TRBV28,ASRQIRGGTEAF
-,TRBJ1-1,TRBV2,ASSPQGNPEAF
once,TRBJ1-2,TRBV19,ASSTWDSDHYGYT
once,TRBJ1-5,TRBV2,ASSEGHTNSNQPQH
-,TRBJ2-3,TRBV18,ASSPYAGGNTDTQY
-,TRBJ1-5,TRBV2,ASSTRQDSQPQH
-,TRBJ2-1,TRBV2,ASTETEAHNEQF
-,TRBJ2-3,TRBV19,ASRLASTDTQY
-,TRBJ2-6,TRBV2,ASSEGDSYSGANVLT
-,TRBJ2-5,TRBV11-3,ASSLAYLEAARETQY
once,TRBJ1-4,TRBV5-1,ASRFVTTNEKLF
-,TRBJ2-5,TRBV11-3,ASSLGLAGMETQY
-,TRBJ2-2,TRBV7-8,ASSRLAGGNTGELF
once,TRBJ2-7,TRBV2,ASTIIKTGTSAMADYEQY
-,TRBJ2-1,TRBV7-3,ASSTDGQWSSYNEQF
-,TRBJ2-5,TRBV4-2,ASSQRDRGIFQETQY
-,TRBJ1-2,TRBV19,ASSIGQDYGYT
-,TRBJ1-4,TRBV28,ASSFKEGVEKLF
-,TRBJ1-2,TRBV4-1,ASSQDGTGFGYGYT
-,TRBJ2-7,TRBV7-9,ASSGRTGTYEQY
-,TRBJ2-1,TRBV7-9,ASSLGSIQEQF
-,TRBJ1-2,TRBV28,ASSLVTGLGYT
-,TRBJ2-1,TRBV27,ASTPVAAADNEQF
-,TRBJ1-1,TRBV2,ASNGQGNTEAF
-,TRBJ2-3,TRBV7-2,ASLNRGSGAPTDTQY